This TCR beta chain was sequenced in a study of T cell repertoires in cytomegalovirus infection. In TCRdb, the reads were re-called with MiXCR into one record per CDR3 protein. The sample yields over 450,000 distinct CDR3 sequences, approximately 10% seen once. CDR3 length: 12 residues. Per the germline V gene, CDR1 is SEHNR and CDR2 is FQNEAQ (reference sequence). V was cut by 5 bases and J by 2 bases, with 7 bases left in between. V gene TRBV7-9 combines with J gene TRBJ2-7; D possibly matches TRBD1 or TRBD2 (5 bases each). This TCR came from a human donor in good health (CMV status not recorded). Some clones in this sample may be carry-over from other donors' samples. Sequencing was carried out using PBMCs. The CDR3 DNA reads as TGTGCCAGCAGCCAGGGAGCCTACGAGCAGTACTTC. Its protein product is CASSQGAYEQYF.